This T cell receptor beta chain derives from a study of human T cells and chemical hapten exposure. Study summary: Upper back patch tests used 0.01% DPC, scored after 6 days. Study-wide results and caveats: Significantly more large CDR3 similarity clusters were formed by expanded TCRs than by controls.

TCRdb analysed the RACE reads with MiXCR anew, one entry per CDR3 protein. The sample shows some 400,000 distinct CDR3 sequences, approximately 5% of them seen only once. Between the trimmed V and J ends, which lost 8 bases and 5 bases, there was a span of 16 bases. There are 13 residues in the CDR3. In germline, CDR1 is LGHDT, CDR2 YNNKEL (reference sequence). Documented time point: pre-sensitization, week 0. Indicated treatment: therapeutic diphenylcyclopropenone sensitization with weekly scalp DPC. The authors extracted total RNA from unfractionated whole blood. This clonotype was counted at least ten times. The antigen is undetermined.

The clonotype originates from a woman aged 45 to 65 with alopecia areata. Some clones in this sample may be carry-over from other donors' samples. Specimen: whole blood, collected in connection with sensitization to the hapten diphenylcyclopropenone (DPC). The gene calls are TRBV3-1 and TRBJ2-7, with D unresolved. This CDR3 is CASGLAGYHEQYF. Here the CDR3 DNA reads TGTGCCAGCGGCCTGGCAGGCTACCACGAGCAGTACTTC.